The entry below describes one TCR beta chain. These data belong to a study of blood T cell repertoires in COVID-19. CDR1 and CDR2 (germline): SGHTA, FQGNSA. The trim removed 4 bases at V and 7 bases at J, leaving 7 bases unmatched. There are 14 residues in the CDR3. TCRdb keeps only in-frame clones here, not all; method: immunoSEQ multiplex PCR. The sample lists about 250,000 clones; roughly 88% were seen once. The specimen sequenced was peripheral blood. This receptor was obtained from an elderly man with acute or convalescent COVID-19. The chain employs TRBV7-2 and TRBJ2-1; 7 bases line up with TRBD1. The CDR3 loop reads CASSSPTGLNEQFF. For the CDR3, the DNA is TGTGCCAGCAGCTCTCCGACAGGGTTGAATGAGCAGTTCTTC.